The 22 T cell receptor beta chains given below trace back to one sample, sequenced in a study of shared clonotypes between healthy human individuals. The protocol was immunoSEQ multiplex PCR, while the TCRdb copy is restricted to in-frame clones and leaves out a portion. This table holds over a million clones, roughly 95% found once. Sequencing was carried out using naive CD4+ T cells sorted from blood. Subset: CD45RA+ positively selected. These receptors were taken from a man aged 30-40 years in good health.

The CDR3 DNA reads as TGCGCCAGCAGCTCACAGGACACCTACGAGCAGTACTTC. Translating it yields CASSSQDTYEQYF. The chain employs TRBV5-1 and TRBJ2-7; D may be TRBD1 (5 bases). The ends were cut back, 3 bases at V and 2 bases at J, with 9 bases in the middle. The CDR3 covers 13 residues. The germline V gene encodes CDR1 SGHRS and CDR2 YFSETQ.

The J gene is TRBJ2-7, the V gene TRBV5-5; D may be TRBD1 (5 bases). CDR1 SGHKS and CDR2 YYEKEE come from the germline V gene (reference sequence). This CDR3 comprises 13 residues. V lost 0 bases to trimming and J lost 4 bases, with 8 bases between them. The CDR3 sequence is CASSLEGIYEQYF. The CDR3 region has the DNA TGTGCCAGCAGCTTGGAGGGGATTTACGAGCAGTACTTC.

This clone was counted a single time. The CDR3 DNA follows: TGTGCCAGCAGTTCCGCGGGGGGGGCTTACACAGATACGCAGTATTTT. Its protein product is CASSSAGGAYTDTQYF. The rearrangement joins TRBV9 to TRBJ2-3; 9 bases are shared with TRBD2. CDR1 is SGDLS, CDR2 YYNGEE, per germline. There are 16 residues in the CDR3. V shed 5 bases and J 2 bases; nucleotides not matched to a gene: 9.

Here the CDR3 DNA reads TGCGCCAGCAGCCAGCCGGGACAGAGGACCGGGGAGCTGTTTTTT. Translated: CASSQPGQRTGELFF. The chain recombines TRBV4-1 with TRBJ2-2, with 7 bases aligning to TRBD1. The trim removed 3 bases at V and 5 bases at J, leaving 6 bases unmatched. Germline V gene lookup returns CDR1 MGHRA and CDR2 YSYEKL. The CDR3 spans 15 residues.

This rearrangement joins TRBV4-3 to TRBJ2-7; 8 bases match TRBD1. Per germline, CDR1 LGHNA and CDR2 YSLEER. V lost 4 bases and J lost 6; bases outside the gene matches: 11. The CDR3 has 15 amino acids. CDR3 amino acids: CASSRSPGQAFEQYF. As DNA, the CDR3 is TGCGCCAGCAGCCGTTCCCCGGGACAGGCTTTCGAGCAGTACTTC.

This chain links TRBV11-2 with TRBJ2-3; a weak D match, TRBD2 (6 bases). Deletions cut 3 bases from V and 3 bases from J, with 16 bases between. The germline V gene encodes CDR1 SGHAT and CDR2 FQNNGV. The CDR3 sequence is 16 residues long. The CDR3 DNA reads TGTGCCAGCAGCTTCAATGGAGGGATGAGGACAGATACGCAGTATTTT. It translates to CASSFNGGMRTDTQYF.

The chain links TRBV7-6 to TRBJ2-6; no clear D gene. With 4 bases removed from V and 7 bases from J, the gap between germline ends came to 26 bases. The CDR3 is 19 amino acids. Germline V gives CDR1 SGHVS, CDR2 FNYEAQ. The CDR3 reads CASSSRPRSRVSEANVLTF. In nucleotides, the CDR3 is TGTGCCAGCAGCTCCCGGCCTCGCTCCCGCGTTTCAGAAGCCAACGTCCTGACTTTC.

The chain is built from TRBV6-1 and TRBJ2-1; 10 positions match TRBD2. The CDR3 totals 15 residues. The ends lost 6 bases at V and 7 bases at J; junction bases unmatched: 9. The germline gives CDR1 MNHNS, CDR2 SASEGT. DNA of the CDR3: TGTGCCAGCAGCCGGACTAGCGGACCGGGGAATGAGCAGTTCTTC. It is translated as CASSRTSGPGNEQFF.

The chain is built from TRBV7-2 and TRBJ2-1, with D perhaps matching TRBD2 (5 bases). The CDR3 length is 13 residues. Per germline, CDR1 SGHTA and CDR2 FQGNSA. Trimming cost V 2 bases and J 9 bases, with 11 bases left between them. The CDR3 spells CASSLKRTGEQFF. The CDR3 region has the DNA TGTGCCAGCAGCTTAAAGCGGACTGGTGAGCAGTTCTTC.

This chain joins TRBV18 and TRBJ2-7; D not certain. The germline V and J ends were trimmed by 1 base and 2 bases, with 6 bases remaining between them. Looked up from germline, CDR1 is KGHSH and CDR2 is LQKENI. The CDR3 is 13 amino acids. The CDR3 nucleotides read TGTGCCAGCTCACCACGGCACCCCTACGAGCAGTACTTC. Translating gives CASSPRHPYEQYF.

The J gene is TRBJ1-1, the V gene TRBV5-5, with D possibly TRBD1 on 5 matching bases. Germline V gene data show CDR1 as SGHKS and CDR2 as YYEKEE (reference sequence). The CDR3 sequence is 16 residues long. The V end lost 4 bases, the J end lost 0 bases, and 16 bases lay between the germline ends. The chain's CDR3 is CASSPGADSMNTEAFF. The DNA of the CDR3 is TGTGCCAGCAGCCCGGGTGCAGACAGTATGAACACTGAAGCTTTCTTT.

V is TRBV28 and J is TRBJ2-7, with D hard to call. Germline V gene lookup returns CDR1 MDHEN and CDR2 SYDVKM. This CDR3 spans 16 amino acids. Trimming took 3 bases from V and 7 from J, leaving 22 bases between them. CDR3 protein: CASSFALIGPSREQYF. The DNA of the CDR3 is TGTGCCAGCAGTTTCGCTTTGATAGGCCCCTCCCGGGAGCAGTACTTC.

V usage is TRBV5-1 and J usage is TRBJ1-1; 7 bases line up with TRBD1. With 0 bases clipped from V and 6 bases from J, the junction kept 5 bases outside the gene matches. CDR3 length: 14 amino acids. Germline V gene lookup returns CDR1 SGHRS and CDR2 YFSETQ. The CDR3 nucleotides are TGCGCCAGCAGCTTGGCCTCTAGGGGGCCTGAAGCTTTCTTT. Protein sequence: CASSLASRGPEAFF.

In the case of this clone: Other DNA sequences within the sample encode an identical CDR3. The CDR3 region is CASSLVGTGGGYTF. CDR3 DNA sequence: TGTGCCAGCAGCTTGGTCGGGACAGGGGGCGGCTACACCTTC. J is TRBJ1-2 and V is TRBV5-4; 12 bases align to TRBD1. Per germline, CDR1 SGHNT and CDR2 YYREEE (reference sequence). This CDR3 is built from 14 residues. The ends lost 0 bases at V and 8 bases at J; junction bases unmatched: 2. Full variable domain (missing parts from reference TRBV5-4 and TRBJ1-2): ETGVTQSPTHLIKTRGQQVTLRCSSQSGHNTVSWYQQALGQGPQFIFQYYREEENGRGNFPPRFSGLQFPNYSSELNVNALELDDSALYLCASSLVGTGGGYTFGSGTRLTVV.

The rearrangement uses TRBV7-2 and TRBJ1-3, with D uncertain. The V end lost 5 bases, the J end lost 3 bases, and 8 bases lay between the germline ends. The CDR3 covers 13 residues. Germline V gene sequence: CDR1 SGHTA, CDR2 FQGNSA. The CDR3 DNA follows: TGTGCCAGCAGCCAAGAGGGTGGAAACACCATATATTTT. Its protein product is CASSQEGGNTIYF.

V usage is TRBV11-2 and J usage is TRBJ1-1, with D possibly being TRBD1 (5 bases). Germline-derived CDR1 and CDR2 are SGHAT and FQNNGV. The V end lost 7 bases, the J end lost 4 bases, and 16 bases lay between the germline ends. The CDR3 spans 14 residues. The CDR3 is CASTRDGRATEAFF. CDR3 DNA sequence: TGTGCCAGCACCAGGGACGGAAGGGCCACTGAAGCTTTCTTT.

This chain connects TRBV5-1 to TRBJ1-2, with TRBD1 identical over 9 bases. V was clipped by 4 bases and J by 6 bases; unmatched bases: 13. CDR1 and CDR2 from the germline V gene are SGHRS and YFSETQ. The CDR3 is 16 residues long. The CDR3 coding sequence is TGCGCCAGCAGCCTTCATCCGGGACAGGGAGGGAATGGCTACACCTTC. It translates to CASSLHPGQGGNGYTF. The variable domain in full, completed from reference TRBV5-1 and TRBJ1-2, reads KAGVTQTPRYLIKTRGQQVTLSCSPISGHRSVSWYQQTPGQGLQFLFEYFSETQRNKGNFPGRFSGRQFSNSRSEMNVSTLELGDSALYLCASSLHPGQGGNGYTFGSGTRLTVV.

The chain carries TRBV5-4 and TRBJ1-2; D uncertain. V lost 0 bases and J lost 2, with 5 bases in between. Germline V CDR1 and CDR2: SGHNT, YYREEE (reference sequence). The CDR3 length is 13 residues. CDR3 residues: CASSLARNYGYTF. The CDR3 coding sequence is TGTGCCAGCAGCTTGGCCAGGAACTATGGCTACACCTTC. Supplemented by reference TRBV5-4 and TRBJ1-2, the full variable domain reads ETGVTQSPTHLIKTRGQQVTLRCSSQSGHNTVSWYQQALGQGPQFIFQYYREEENGRGNFPPRFSGLQFPNYSSELNVNALELDDSALYLCASSLARNYGYTFGSGTRLTVV.

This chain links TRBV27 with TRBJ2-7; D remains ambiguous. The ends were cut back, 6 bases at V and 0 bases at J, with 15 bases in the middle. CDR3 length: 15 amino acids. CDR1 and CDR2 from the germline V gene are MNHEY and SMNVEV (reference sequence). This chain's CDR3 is CASRERWAFSYEQYF. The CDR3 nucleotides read TGTGCCAGCAGAGAACGGTGGGCCTTCTCCTACGAGCAGTACTTC.

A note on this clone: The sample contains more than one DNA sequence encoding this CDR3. This chain's CDR3 is CASSRTGSYEQYF. For the CDR3, the DNA is TGTGCCAGCAGTCGGACTGGTTCCTACGAGCAGTACTTC. V and J are TRBV27 and TRBJ2-7, with D possibly TRBD2 on 5 matching bases. Per the germline V gene, CDR1 is MNHEY and CDR2 is SMNVEV (reference sequence). The CDR3 spans 13 residues. V gave up 5 bases and J gave up 1 base, with 9 bases separating them.

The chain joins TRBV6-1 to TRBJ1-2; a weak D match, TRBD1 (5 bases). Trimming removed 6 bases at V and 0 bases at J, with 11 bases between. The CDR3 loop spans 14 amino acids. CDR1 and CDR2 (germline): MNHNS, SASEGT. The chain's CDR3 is CASSPDKANYGYTF. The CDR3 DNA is TGTGCCAGCAGCCCGGACAAAGCTAACTATGGCTACACCTTC.

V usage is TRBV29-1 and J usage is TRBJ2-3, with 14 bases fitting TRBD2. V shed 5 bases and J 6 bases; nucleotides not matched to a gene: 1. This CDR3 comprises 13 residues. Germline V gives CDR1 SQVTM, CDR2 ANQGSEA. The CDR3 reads CSVRLAGGDTQYF. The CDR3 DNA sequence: TGCAGCGTTCGACTAGCGGGAGGGGATACGCAGTATTTT.